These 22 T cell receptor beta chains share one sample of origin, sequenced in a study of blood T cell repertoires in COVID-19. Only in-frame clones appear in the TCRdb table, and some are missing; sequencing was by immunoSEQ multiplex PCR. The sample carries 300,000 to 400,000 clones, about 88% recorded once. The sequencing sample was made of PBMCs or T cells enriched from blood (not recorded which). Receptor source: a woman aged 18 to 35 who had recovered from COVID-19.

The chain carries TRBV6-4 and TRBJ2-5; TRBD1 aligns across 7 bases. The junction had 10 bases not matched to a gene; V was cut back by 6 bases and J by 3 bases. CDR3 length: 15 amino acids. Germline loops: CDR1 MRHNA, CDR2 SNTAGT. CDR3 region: CASRRTGTTEETQYF. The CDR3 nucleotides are TGTGCCAGCAGAAGGACAGGAACGACCGAAGAGACCCAGTACTTC.

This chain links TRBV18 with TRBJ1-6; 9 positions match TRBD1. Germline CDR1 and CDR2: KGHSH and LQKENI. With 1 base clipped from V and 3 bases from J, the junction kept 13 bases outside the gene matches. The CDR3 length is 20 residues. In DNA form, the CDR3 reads TGTGCCAGCTCACCACGAAGCCCCGGGACAGGGAATCGCTATAATTCACCCCTCCACTTT. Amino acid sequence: CASSPRSPGTGNRYNSPLHF.

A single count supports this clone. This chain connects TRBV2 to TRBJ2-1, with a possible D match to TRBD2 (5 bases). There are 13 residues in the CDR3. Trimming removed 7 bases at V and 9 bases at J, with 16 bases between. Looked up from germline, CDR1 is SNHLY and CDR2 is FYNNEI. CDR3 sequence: CASMITSAAEQFF. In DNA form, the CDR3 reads TGTGCCAGCATGATTACTAGTGCGGCTGAGCAGTTCTTC.

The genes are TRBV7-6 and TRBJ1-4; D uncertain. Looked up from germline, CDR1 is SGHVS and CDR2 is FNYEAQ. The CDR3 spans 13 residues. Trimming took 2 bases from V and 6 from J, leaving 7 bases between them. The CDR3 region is CASSLWQDEKLFF. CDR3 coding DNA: TGTGCCAGCAGCTTATGGCAGGATGAAAAACTGTTTTTT.

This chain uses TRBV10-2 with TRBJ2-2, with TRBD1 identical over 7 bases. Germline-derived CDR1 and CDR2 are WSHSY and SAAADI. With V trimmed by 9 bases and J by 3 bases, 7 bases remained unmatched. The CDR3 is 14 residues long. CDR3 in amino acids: CASEDRVYTGELFF. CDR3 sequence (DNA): TGCGCCAGTGAAGACAGGGTTTACACCGGGGAGCTGTTTTTT.

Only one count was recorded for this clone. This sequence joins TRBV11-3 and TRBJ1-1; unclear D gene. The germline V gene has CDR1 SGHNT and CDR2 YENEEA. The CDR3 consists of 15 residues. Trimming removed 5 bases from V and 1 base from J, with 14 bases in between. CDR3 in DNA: TGTGCCAGCAGCCCAGCCTCGACGGGGAACACTGAAGCTTTCTTT. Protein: CASSPASTGNTEAFF.

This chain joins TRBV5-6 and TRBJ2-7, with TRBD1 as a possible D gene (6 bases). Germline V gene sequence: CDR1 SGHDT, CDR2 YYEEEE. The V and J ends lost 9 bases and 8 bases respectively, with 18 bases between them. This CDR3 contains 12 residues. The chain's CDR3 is CATGQRPDQQYF. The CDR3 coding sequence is TGTGCCACCGGACAGCGTCCTGACCAGCAGTACTTC.

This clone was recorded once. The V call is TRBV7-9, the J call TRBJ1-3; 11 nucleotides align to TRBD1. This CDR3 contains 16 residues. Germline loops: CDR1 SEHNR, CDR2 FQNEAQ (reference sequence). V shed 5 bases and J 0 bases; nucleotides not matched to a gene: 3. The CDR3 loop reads CASSPGTGGSGNTIYF. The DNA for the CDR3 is TGTGCCAGCAGCCCCGGGACAGGGGGCTCTGGAAACACCATATATTTT.

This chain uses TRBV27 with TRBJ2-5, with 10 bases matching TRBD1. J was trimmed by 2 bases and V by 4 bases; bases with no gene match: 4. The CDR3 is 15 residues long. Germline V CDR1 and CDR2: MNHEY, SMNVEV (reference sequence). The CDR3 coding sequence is TGTGCCAGCAGTTACTGGACAGGGGGTCAAGAGACCCAGTACTTC. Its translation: CASSYWTGGQETQYF.

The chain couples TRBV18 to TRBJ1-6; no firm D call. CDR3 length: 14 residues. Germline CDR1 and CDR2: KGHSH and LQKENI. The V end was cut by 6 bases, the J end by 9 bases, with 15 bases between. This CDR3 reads CASSDESGVSPLHF. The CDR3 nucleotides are TGTGCCAGCTCGGACGAATCGGGAGTTTCACCCCTCCACTTT.

The CDR3 protein is CASSQLGLAGGIINTGELFF. In DNA, the CDR3 is TGTGCCAGCAGCCAACTTGGACTAGCGGGGGGGATTATAAACACCGGGGAGCTGTTTTTT. J is TRBJ2-2 and V is TRBV4-2; TRBD2 agrees at 15 bases. CDR1 is LGHNA and CDR2 is YNFKEQ in the germline V gene. The CDR3 is made up of 20 amino acids. Trimming took 2 bases from V and 2 from J; bases not matched to a gene: 9.

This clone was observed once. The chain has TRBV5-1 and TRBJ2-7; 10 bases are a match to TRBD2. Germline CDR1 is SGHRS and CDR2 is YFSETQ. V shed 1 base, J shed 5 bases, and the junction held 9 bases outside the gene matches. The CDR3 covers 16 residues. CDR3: CASSLNPSGGINEQYF. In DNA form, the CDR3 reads TGCGCCAGCAGCTTGAATCCTAGCGGGGGTATCAACGAGCAGTACTTC. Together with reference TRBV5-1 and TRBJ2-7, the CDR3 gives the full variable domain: KAGVTQTPRYLIKTRGQQVTLSCSPISGHRSVSWYQQTPGQGLQFLFEYFSETQRNKGNFPGRFSGRQFSNSRSEMNVSTLELGDSALYLCASSLNPSGGINEQYFGPGTRLTVT.

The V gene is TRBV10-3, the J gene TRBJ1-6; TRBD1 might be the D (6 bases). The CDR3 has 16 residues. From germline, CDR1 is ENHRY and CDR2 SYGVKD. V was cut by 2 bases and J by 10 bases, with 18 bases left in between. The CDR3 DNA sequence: TGTGCCATCAGTGAGCAGGGGACCCTGCGAGGGTCACCCCTCCACTTT. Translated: CAISEQGTLRGSPLHF.

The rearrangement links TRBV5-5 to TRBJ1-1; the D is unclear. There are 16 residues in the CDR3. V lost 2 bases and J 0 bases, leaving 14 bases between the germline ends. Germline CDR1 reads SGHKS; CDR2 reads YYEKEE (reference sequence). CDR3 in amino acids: CASSLTVLALNTEAFF. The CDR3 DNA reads TGTGCCAGCAGCTTAACAGTCCTTGCCCTGAACACTGAAGCTTTCTTT.

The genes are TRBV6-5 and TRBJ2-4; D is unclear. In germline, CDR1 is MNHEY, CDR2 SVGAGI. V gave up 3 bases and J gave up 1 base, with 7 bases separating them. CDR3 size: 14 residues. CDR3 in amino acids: CASSYSGAKNIQYF. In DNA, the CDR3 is TGTGCCAGCAGTTATTCCGGGGCCAAAAACATTCAGTACTTC.

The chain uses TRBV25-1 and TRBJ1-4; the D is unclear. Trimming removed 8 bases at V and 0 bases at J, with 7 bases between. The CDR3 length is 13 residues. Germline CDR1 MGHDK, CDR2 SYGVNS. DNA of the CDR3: TGTGCCAGCGAGGGCTCAACTAATGAAAAACTGTTTTTT. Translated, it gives CASEGSTNEKLFF. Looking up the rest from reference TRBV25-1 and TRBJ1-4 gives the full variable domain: EADIYQTPRYLVIGTGKKITLECSQTMGHDKMYWYQQDPGMELHLIHYSYGVNSTEKGDLSSESTVSRIRTEHFPLTLESARPSHTSQYLCASEGSTNEKLFFGSGTQLSVL.

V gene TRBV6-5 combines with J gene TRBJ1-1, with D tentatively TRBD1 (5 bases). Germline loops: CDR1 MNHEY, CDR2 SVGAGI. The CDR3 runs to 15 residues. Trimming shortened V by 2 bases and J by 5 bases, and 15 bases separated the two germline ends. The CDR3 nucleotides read TGTGCCAGCAGTTACGGGGGGGGAGGATTGACTGAAGCTTTCTTT. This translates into CASSYGGGGLTEAFF.

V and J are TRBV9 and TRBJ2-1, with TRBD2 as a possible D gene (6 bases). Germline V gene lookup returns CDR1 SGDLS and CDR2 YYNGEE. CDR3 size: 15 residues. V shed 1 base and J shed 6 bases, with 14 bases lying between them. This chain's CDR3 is CASSVIWGVTNEQFF. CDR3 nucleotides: TGTGCCAGCAGCGTAATCTGGGGGGTAACCAATGAGCAGTTCTTC.

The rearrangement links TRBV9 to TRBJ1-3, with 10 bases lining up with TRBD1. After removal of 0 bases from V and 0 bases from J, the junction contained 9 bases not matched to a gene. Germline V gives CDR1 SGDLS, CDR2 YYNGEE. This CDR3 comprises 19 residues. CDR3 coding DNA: TGTGCCAGCAGCGTAGCTATTGCGGGACAGGGGTACTCTGGAAACACCATATATTTT. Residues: CASSVAIAGQGYSGNTIYF.

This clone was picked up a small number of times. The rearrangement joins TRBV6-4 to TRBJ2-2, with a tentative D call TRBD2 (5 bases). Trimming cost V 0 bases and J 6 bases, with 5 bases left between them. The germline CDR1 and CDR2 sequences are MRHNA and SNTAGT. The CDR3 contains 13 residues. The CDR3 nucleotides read TGTGCCAGCAGTGACTCTAGCGCCGGGGAGCTGTTTTTT. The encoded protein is CASSDSSAGELFF.

CDR3 sequence (DNA): TGTGCCAGCAGCTGGATAGGACAGGGGCCCTCCAATGAGCAGTTCTTC. Protein sequence: CASSWIGQGPSNEQFF. The gene calls are TRBV11-2 and TRBJ2-1; the match to TRBD1 covers 9 bases. V trimming: 4 bases; J trimming: 6 bases; junction bases outside the gene matches: 10. The CDR3 runs 16 residues. CDR1 and CDR2 (germline): SGHAT, FQNNGV.

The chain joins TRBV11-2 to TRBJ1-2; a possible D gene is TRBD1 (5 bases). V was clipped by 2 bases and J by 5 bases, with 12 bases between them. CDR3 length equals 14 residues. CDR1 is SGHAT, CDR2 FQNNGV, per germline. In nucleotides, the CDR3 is TGTGCCAGCAGCTTAATGGGGCCAGAGTATGGCTACACCTTC. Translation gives CASSLMGPEYGYTF.